This T cell receptor beta chain comes out of a study of T cell responses to AZD1222 COVID-19 vaccine. As for the study in general: Second-dose intervals near 4 or 12 weeks were combined.

Measured with immunoSEQ multiplex PCR; TCRdb has only the in-frame clones, and not every one. The sample shows approximately 180,000 clones, approximately 90% of them seen only once. The germline V and J ends were trimmed by 3 bases and 0 bases, with 12 bases remaining between them. Germline V gene sequence: CDR1 SGDLS, CDR2 YYNGEE. The CDR3 is 16 amino acids. Study results and caveats: Two doses of AZD1222 preceded a rise in Spike-specific TCR breadth and depth. Reports say nearly half of spike-specific TCRs go after unmutated variant regions. The donor group comprised mostly white British people and more females; the analysis possibly underestimated clonal diversity.

With respect to this clone: What it binds is not known.

The input for sequencing was peripheral blood, taken on day 0 of AZD1222 vaccination. The V call is TRBV9, the J call TRBJ2-2, with D possibly being TRBD1 or TRBD2 (5 bases each). The TCR originated in an adult in good health. For the CDR3, the DNA is TGTGCCAGCAGCGACGGGGCACCAGCGAACACCGGGGAGCTGTTTTTT. Residues: CASSDGAPANTGELFF.